One and the same sample provided the 10 T cell receptor beta chains below, sequenced in a study of metastatic and nonmetastatic thyroid tumors. TCRdb reprocessed the PCR reads using MiXCR. Found here are 6,800 or so clones, approximately 35% of them singletons; the top ten hold about two fifths. Not a single patient had been given any form of treatment at any point before undergoing thyroid surgery. Sequenced material: adjacent normal tissue. The origin of the receptors is a female donor with papillary thyroid cancer or a benign thyroid nodule (not recorded which). Some clones in this sample may be carry-over from other donors' samples.

This clone has ten or more counts. Other DNA sequences in this specimen translate into the identical CDR3. The chain recombines TRBV6-2 or TRBV6-3 with TRBJ2-1; no reliable D call. CDR1 is MNHEY, CDR2 SVGEGT, per germline. This CDR3 comprises 12 residues. Trimming took off 10 bases at V and 7 bases at J, with 14 bases between the two ends. The CDR3 DNA reads TGTGCCACCCTCCTTTCAGTGAATGAGCAGTTCTTC. The encoded protein is CATLLSVNEQFF.

At least ten counts were recorded for this clone. This chain links TRBV3-1 with TRBJ2-1; perhaps TRBD2 as D (5 bases). Trimming cost V 0 bases and J 0 bases, with 18 bases left between them. CDR1 and CDR2 (germline): LGHDT, YNNKEL (reference sequence). The CDR3 runs 19 residues. This CDR3 is CASSQDRSGSSSSYNEQFF. CDR3 nucleotides: TGTGCCAGCAGCCAAGATCGTAGTGGGAGTTCGAGCTCCTACAATGAGCAGTTCTTC.

The rearrangement links TRBV9 to TRBJ1-2, with 9 positions matching TRBD1. The CDR3 is made up of 13 amino acids. The germline V gene encodes CDR1 SGDLS and CDR2 YYNGEE. Trimming removed 6 bases from V and 4 bases from J; junction bases left unmatched: 4. CDR3: CASKGTGSYGYTF. CDR3 nucleotide sequence: TGTGCCAGCAAGGGGACAGGGAGCTATGGCTACACCTTC.

This clone is labeled medium-sized. This rearrangement joins TRBV7-9 to TRBJ1-4; 10 nucleotides line up with TRBD1. CDR1 and CDR2 from the germline V gene are SEHNR and FQNEAQ (reference sequence). The CDR3 consists of 15 residues. V dropped 5 bases and J dropped 7; count of bases not matched to a gene: 7. The CDR3 DNA reads as TGTGCCAGCAGCCCTACGACAGGGGGCTTTGAAAAACTGTTTTTT. Its translation is CASSPTTGGFEKLFF.

This clone has just a few counts. This sequence joins TRBV6-1 and TRBJ1-4; 7 positions agree with TRBD1. CDR1 and CDR2 (germline): MNHNS, SASEGT. This CDR3 comprises 15 residues. J lost 1 base, V lost 4 bases, and 3 bases had no gene match. The DNA for the CDR3 is TGTGCCAGCAGTGTCCAGGGGGTAACTAATGAAAAACTGTTTTTT. Residues: CASSVQGVTNEKLFF.

This clone was detected a few times. The genes are TRBV6-1 and TRBJ2-7; 7 bases are shared with TRBD2. Germline CDR1 is MNHNS and CDR2 is SASEGT. CDR3 size: 13 residues. V lost 6 bases to trimming and J lost 3 bases; unmatched junction nucleotides: 5. The CDR3, as DNA: TGTGCCAGCAGGACTAGCACGATCTACGAGCAGTACTTC. Translated: CASRTSTIYEQYF.

The chain carries TRBV6-1 and TRBJ2-7, with D tentatively TRBD1 (5 bases). Germline CDR1 reads MNHNS; CDR2 reads SASEGT. Trimming pared 5 bases from V and 5 bases from J, leaving 22 bases between. The length of the CDR3 is 16 residues. CDR3 coding DNA: TGTGCCAGCAGTCCCCTGGGCAGGGATAATCGAAACGAGCAGTACTTC. Translating it yields CASSPLGRDNRNEQYF.

With regard to this clone: An end of the junction does not agree with germline; a read error may underlie this. Distinct nucleotide sequences in the sample also encode this CDR3. This chain connects TRBV6-1 to TRBJ2-1, with unresolved D. The CDR3 covers 15 residues. Germline V gene data show CDR1 as MNHNS and CDR2 as SASEGT. CDR3 in amino acids: CASSEAYSSYNEQFF. The CDR3 DNA follows: TGTGCCAGCAGCGAAGCTTATAGCTCCTACAATGAGCAGTTCTTC.

This clone appeared a few times. The CDR3 end shows no conserved phenylalanine or tryptophan, and so a read error is likely. The DNA is left out, because the CDR3 cannot be placed on it with certainty; the CDR3 is given as TCRdb lists it. The J gene is TRBJ1-1, the V gene TRBV6-5. In germline, CDR1 is MNHEY, CDR2 SVGAGI. The CDR3 totals 14 residues, both ends included. The CDR3 is CASSSPGLKTEALL.

This clone appeared a few times. In this CDR3 the conserved last residue, phenylalanine or tryptophan, is missing, so a read error is likely. The V call is TRBV11-2, the J call TRBJ2-1; TRBD2 matches 9 bases. V was pared by 5 bases and J by 6 bases, with 8 bases of the junction left unmatched. The CDR3 extends over 15 amino acids. Germline V lookup: CDR1 SGHAT, CDR2 FQNNGV. The CDR3 coding sequence is TGTGCCAGCAGCCCCGGGACTAGCCATTGCAATGAGCAGTTCATC. Residues: CASSPGTSHCNEQFI.